The 8 T cell receptor beta chains below all came from one sample that was sequenced in a study of blood T cell repertoires in COVID-19. Clones were sequenced by immunoSEQ multiplex PCR, and TCRdb holds only the in-frame ones, with some missing. This table holds around 300,000 clones, 90% found once. The source material was peripheral blood. These receptor sequences come from a woman aged 35 to 49 with COVID-19, enrolled during active disease.

The chain carries TRBV9 and TRBJ2-1; TRBD1 might be the D (6 bases). The V end lost 0 bases, the J end lost 7 bases, and 14 bases lay between the germline ends. In germline, CDR1 is SGDLS, CDR2 YYNGEE. The CDR3 is 15 residues long. The CDR3 here is CASSVEGQGSNEQFF. The DNA of the CDR3 is TGTGCCAGCAGCGTAGAGGGACAAGGGTCTAATGAGCAGTTCTTC.

The chain recombines TRBV11-3 with TRBJ2-3; TRBD2 aligns across 9 bases. Germline V gives CDR1 SGHNT, CDR2 YENEEA. This CDR3 contains 13 residues. Trimming cost V 8 bases and J 2 bases; bases outside gene matches: 2. CDR3 bases: TGTGCCAGCGCGGGGGGGGTCACAGATACGCAGTATTTT. Protein: CASAGGVTDTQYF.

J is TRBJ2-1 and V is TRBV5-6; TRBD1 aligns across 9 bases. Germline loops: CDR1 SGHDT, CDR2 YYEEEE. J gave up 3 bases and V 3 bases, and 7 bases lay outside the gene matches. The CDR3 spans 16 residues. The CDR3 DNA reads TGTGCCAGCAGCTCCAGACAGGGGGGCTTCTACAATGAGCAGTTCTTC. Translation gives CASSSRQGGFYNEQFF.

This CDR3 is CASSIVAGGPYEQYF. For the CDR3, the DNA is TGTGCCAGCAGCATCGTAGCGGGAGGGCCGTACGAGCAGTACTTC. V usage is TRBV11-2 and J usage is TRBJ2-7; TRBD2 matches 11 bases. This CDR3 region has 15 residues. The germline V gene has CDR1 SGHAT and CDR2 FQNNGV. The J segment lost 4 bases and the V segment lost 5 bases, leaving 7 bases of the junction unmatched.

This sequence joins TRBV28 and TRBJ1-2, with a possible D match to TRBD1 (6 bases). The V end lost 6 bases, the J end lost 8 bases, and 13 bases lay between the germline ends. The germline CDR1 and CDR2 sequences are MDHEN and SYDVKM. The CDR3 extends over 12 amino acids. The CDR3 region has the DNA TGTGCCAGCAGCTCCAGGGGTCGGGGCTACACCTTC. This translates into CASSSRGRGYTF.

This clone was detected once. The CDR3 protein is CSVEGRPYEQYF. In DNA, the CDR3 is TGCAGCGTTGAAGGCAGGCCCTACGAGCAGTACTTC. The genes are TRBV29-1 and TRBJ2-7; D not resolved. The germline V gene has CDR1 SQVTM and CDR2 ANQGSEA. The V end was cut by 1 base, the J end by 2 bases, with 6 bases between. The CDR3 totals 12 residues.

This clone was detected a few times. This CDR3 is CASSLWGDQPQHF. DNA of the CDR3: TGTGCCAGCAGCTTATGGGGCGATCAGCCCCAGCATTTT. This chain joins TRBV7-9 and TRBJ1-5, with D tentatively TRBD1 (5 bases). V was trimmed by 2 bases and J by 5 bases, leaving 7 bases between them. CDR1 is SEHNR, CDR2 FQNEAQ, per germline (reference sequence). The CDR3 runs 13 residues.

The rearrangement links TRBV6-2 or TRBV6-3 to TRBJ1-1; 7 positions agree with TRBD1. The CDR3 extends over 15 amino acids. Germline CDR1 MNHEY, CDR2 SVGEGT. V was clipped by 6 bases and J by 1 base; unmatched bases: 8. CDR3 nucleotides: TGTGCCAGCAGCACCACGGGACAGCCGAACACTGAAGCTTTCTTT. Translation gives CASSTTGQPNTEAFF.